The present TCR beta chain was sequenced within a study of T cell responses to AZD1222 COVID-19 vaccine. A remark on this clone: Its target is unknown.

Using immunoSEQ multiplex PCR, the repertoire was profiled, and TCRdb retains in-frame clones only, with some absent. The table lists approximately 130,000 clones, around 89% of them singletons. Findings and caveats of the study: The span of vaccine-associated CD4 TCRs extended across spike, with dominance at 160-218 and 743-854. Among those given AZD1222, only 6 or 7 were seropositive at baseline. Within unmutated variant regions lay the reported targets of nearly half of spike-specific TCRs.

This sample comprised peripheral blood, obtained on day 0 of MenACWY control vaccination. The receptor was isolated from an adult in good health.

CDR3 in amino acids: CASSHRDMEINEQFF. In nucleotides, the CDR3 is TGTGCCAGCAGCCACCGGGACATGGAAATCAATGAGCAGTTCTTC. The chain is built from TRBV9 and TRBJ2-1; TRBD1 is a possible D gene (6 bases). V was clipped by 4 bases and J by 6 bases, with 17 bases between them. This CDR3 has 15 amino acids. CDR1 is SGDLS, CDR2 YYNGEE, per germline.